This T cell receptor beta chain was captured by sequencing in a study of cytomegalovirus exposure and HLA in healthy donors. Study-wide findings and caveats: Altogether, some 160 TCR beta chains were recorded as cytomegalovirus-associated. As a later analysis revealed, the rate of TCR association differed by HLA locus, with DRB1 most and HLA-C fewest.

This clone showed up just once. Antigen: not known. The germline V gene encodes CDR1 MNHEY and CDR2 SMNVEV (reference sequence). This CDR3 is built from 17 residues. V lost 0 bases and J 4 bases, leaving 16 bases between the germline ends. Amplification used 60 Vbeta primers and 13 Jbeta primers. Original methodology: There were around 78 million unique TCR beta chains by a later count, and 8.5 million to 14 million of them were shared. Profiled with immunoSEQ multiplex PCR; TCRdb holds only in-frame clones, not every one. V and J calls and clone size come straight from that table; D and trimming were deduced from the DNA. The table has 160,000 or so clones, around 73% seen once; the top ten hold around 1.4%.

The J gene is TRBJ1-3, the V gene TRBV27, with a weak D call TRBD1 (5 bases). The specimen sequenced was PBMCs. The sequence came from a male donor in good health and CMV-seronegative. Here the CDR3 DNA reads TGTGCCAGCAGTTTATCGAAGAATAGGGGTCCGGGAAACACCATATATTTT. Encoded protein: CASSLSKNRGPGNTIYF.